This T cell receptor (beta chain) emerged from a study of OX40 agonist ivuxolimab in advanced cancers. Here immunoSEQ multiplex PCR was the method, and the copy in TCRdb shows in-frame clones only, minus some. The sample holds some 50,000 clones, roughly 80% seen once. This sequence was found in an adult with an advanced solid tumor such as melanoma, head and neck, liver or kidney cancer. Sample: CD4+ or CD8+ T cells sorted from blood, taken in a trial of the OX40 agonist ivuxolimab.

The CDR3 DNA reads as TGTGCCAGCGCAGGGGACGGCACAGATACGCAGTATTTT. The encoded protein is CASAGDGTDTQYF. This chain joins TRBV7-3 and TRBJ2-3, with D tentatively TRBD1 (6 bases). There are 13 residues in the CDR3. In germline, CDR1 is SGHTA, CDR2 FQGTGA. Between the trimmed V and J ends, which lost 8 bases and 1 base, there was a span of 10 bases.